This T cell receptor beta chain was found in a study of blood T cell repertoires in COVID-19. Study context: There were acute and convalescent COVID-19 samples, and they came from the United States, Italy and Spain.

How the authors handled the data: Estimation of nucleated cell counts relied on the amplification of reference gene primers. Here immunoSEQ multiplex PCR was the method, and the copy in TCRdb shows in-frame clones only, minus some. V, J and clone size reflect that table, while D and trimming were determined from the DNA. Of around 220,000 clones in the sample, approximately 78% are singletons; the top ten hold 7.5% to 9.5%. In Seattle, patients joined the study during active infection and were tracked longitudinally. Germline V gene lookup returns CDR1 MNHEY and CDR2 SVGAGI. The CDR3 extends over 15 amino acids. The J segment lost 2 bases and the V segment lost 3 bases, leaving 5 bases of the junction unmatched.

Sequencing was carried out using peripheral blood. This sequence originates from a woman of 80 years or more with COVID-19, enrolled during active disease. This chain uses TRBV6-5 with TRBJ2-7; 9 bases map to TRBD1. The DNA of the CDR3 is TGTGCCAGCAGTTATTGGGGACAGGGTACCTACGAGCAGTACTTC. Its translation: CASSYWGQGTYEQYF.